This TCR beta chain was documented in a study of T cells in localized non-small cell lung cancer. There are 13 residues in the CDR3. Germline loops: CDR1 SQVTM, CDR2 ANQGSEA. V lost 3 bases to trimming and J lost 2 bases; unmatched junction nucleotides: 1. Sequenced by immunoSEQ multiplex PCR; TCRdb stores in-frame clones only, minus some. Among about 72,000 clones, 84% were seen once, and the ten largest hold roughly 13%. The chain couples TRBV29-1 to TRBJ2-3, with 8 positions matching TRBD2. The material sequenced was peripheral blood, taken before any cancer treatment. The TCR was taken from a female donor over 55 with stage I lung adenocarcinoma. The CDR3 region is CSVERGATDTQYF. As DNA, the CDR3 is TGCAGCGTTGAGCGGGGGGCCACAGATACGCAGTATTTT.